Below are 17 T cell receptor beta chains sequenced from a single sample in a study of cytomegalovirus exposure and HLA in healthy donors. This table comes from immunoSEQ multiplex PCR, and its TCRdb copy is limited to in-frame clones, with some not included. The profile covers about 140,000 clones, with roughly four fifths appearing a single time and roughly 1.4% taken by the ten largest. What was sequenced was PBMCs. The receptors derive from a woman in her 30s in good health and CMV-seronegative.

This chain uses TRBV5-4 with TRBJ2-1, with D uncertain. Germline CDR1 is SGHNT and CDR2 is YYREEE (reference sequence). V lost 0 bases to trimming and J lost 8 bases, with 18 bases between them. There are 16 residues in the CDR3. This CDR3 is CASSLDNAAALDEQFF. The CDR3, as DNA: TGTGCCAGCAGCTTGGATAACGCGGCAGCCCTTGATGAGCAGTTCTTC. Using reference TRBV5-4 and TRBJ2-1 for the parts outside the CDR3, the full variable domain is ETGVTQSPTHLIKTRGQQVTLRCSSQSGHNTVSWYQQALGQGPQFIFQYYREEENGRGNFPPRFSGLQFPNYSSELNVNALELDDSALYLCASSLDNAAALDEQFFGPGTRLTVL.

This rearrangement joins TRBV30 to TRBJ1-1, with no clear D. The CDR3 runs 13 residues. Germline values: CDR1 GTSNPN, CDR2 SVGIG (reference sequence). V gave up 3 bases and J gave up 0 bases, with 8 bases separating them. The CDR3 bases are TGTGCCTGGAGCCCCGACTTGAACACTGAAGCTTTCTTT. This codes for CAWSPDLNTEAFF.

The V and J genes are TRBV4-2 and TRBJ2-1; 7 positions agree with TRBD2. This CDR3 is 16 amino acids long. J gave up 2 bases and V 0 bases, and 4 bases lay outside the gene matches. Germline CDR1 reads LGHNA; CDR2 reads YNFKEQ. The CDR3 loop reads CASSQDSAGAYNEQFF. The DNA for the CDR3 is TGTGCCAGCAGCCAAGATTCGGCGGGGGCCTACAATGAGCAGTTCTTC.

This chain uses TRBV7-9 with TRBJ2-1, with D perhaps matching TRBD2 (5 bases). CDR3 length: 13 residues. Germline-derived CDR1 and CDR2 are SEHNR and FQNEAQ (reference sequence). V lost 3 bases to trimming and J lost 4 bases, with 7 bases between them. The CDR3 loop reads CASSLTGYNEQFF. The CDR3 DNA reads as TGTGCCAGCAGCTTGACGGGATACAATGAGCAGTTCTTC.

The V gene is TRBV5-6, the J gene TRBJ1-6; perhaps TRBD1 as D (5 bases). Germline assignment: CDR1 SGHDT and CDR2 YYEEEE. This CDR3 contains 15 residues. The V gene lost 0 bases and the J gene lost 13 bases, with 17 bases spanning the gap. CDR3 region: CASSLGGGSLGPLHF. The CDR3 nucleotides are TGTGCCAGCAGCTTGGGTGGGGGGAGCTTAGGGCCCCTCCACTTT.

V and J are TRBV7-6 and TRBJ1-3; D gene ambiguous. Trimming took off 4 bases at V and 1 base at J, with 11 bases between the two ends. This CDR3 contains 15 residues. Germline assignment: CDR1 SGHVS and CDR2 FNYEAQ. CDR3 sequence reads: CASSSRRVSGNTIYF. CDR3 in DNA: TGTGCCAGCAGCTCCCGCCGGGTGTCTGGAAACACCATATATTTT. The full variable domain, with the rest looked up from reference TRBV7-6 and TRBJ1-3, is GAGVSQSPRYKVTKRGQDVALRCDPISGHVSLYWYRQALGQGPEFLTYFNYEAQQDKSGLPNDRFSAERPEGSISTLTIQRTEQRDSAMYRCASSSRRVSGNTIYFGEGSWLTVV.

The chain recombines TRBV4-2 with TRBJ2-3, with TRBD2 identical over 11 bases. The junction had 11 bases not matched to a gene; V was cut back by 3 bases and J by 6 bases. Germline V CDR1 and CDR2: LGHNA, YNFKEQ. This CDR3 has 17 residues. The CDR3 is CASSQGWASGGSDTQYF. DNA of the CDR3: TGTGCCAGCAGCCAGGGATGGGCTAGCGGGGGGTCCGATACGCAGTATTTT.

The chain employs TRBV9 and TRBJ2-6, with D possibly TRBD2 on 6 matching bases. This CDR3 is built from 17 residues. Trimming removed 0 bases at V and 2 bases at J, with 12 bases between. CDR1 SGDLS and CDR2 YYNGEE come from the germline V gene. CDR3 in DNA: TGTGCCAGCAGCGTAGGTGACGGGGGACCTGGGGCCAACGTCCTGACTTTC. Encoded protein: CASSVGDGGPGANVLTF. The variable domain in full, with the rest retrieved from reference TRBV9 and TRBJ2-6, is DSGVTQTPKHLITATGQRVTLRCSPRSGDLSVYWYQQSLDQGLQFLIQYYNGEERAKGNILERFSAQQFPDLHSELNLSSLELGDSALYFCASSVGDGGPGANVLTFGAGSRLTVL.

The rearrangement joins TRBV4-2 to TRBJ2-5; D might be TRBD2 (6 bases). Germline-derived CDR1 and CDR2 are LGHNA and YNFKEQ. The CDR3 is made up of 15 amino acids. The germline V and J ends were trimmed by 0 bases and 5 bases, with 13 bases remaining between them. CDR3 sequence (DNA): TGTGCCAGCAGCCAAGATGGCTGGGCGGGGGAGACCCAGTACTTC. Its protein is CASSQDGWAGETQYF.

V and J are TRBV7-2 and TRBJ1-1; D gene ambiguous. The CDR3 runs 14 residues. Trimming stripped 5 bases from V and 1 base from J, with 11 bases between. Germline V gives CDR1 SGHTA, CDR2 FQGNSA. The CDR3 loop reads CASSPPPTNTEAFF. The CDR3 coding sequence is TGTGCCAGCAGCCCCCCCCCTACGAACACTGAAGCTTTCTTT.

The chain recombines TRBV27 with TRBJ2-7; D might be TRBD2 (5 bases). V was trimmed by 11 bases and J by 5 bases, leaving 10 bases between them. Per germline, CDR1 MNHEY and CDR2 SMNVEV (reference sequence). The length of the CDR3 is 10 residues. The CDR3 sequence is CAGTGDEQYF. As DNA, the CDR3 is TGTGCCGGCACCGGGGACGAGCAGTACTTC.

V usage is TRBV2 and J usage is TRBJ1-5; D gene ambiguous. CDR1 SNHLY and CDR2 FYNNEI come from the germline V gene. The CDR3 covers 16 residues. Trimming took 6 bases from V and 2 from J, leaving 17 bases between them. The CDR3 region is CASRYTVHLGNQPQHF. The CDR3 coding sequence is TGTGCCAGCAGATATACAGTTCACTTGGGCAATCAGCCCCAGCATTTT. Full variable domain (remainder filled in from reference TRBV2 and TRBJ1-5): EPEVTQTPSHQVTQMGQEVILRCVPISNHLYFYWYRQILGQKVEFLVSFYNNEISEKSEIFDDQFSVERPDGSNFTLKIRSTKLEDSAMYFCASRYTVHLGNQPQHFGDGTRLSIL.

The CDR3 here is CASSPLGGASTDTQYF. The CDR3 DNA is TGTGCCAGCAGCCCCCTTGGAGGGGCTAGCACAGATACGCAGTATTTT. The chain has TRBV5-5 and TRBJ2-3, with TRBD2 as a possible D gene (6 bases). V was shortened by 4 bases and J by 0 bases, with 15 bases between the two germline ends. Looked up from germline, CDR1 is SGHKS and CDR2 is YYEKEE (reference sequence). The CDR3 is 16 amino acids.

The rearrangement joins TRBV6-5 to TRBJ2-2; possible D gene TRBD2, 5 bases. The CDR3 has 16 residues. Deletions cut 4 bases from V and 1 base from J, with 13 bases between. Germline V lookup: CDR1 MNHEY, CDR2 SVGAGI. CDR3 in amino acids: CASSSRGAENTGELFF. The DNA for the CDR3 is TGTGCCAGCAGTTCCCGAGGAGCGGAGAACACCGGGGAGCTGTTTTTT.

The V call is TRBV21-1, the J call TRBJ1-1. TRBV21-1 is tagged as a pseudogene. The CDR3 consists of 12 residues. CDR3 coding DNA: TGTGCCAGCAGCGAGGGAGAGACTGAAGCTTTCTTT. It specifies CASSEGETEAFF.

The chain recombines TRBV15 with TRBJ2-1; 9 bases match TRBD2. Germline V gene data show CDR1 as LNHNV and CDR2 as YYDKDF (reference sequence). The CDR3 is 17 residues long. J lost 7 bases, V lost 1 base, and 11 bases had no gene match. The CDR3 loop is CATSRGNSAGGGNEQFF. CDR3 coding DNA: TGTGCCACCAGCAGAGGCAATTCAGCGGGGGGAGGTAATGAGCAGTTCTTC.

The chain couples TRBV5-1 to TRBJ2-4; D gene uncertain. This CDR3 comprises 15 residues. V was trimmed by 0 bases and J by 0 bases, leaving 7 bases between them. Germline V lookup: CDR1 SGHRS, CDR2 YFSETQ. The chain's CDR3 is CASSLGQIAKNIQYF. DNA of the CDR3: TGCGCCAGCAGCTTGGGGCAGATAGCCAAAAACATTCAGTACTTC. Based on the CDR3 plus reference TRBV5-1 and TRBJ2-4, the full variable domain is KAGVTQTPRYLIKTRGQQVTLSCSPISGHRSVSWYQQTPGQGLQFLFEYFSETQRNKGNFPGRFSGRQFSNSRSEMNVSTLELGDSALYLCASSLGQIAKNIQYFGAGTRLSVL.